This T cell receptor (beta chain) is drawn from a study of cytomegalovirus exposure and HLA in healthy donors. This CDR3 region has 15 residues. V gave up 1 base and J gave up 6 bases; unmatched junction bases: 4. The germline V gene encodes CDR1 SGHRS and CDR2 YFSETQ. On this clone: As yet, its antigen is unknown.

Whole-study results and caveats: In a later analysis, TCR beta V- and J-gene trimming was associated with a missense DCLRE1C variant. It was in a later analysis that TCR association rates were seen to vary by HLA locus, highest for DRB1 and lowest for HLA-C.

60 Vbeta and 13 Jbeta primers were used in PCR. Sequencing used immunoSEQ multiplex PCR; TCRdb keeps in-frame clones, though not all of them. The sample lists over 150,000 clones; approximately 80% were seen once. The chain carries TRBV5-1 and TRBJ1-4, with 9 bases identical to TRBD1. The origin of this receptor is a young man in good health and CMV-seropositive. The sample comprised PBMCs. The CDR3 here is CASSLLQGADEKLFF. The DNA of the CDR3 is TGCGCCAGCAGCTTGTTACAGGGGGCAGATGAAAAACTGTTTTTT.